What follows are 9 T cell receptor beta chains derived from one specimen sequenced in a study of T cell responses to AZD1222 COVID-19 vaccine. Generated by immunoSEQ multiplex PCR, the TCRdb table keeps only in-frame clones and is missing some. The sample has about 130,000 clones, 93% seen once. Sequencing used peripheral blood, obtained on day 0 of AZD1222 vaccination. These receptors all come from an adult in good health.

Here the CDR3 reads CASSPRGPDTQYF. Written as DNA, the CDR3 is TGTGCCAGCAGCCCCAGGGGGCCAGATACGCAGTATTTT. J is TRBJ2-3 and V is TRBV7-9; 8 bases line up with TRBD1. The CDR3 sequence is 13 residues long. The V segment lost 5 bases and the J segment 4 bases; nucleotides outside the gene matches: 2. Germline CDR1 and CDR2: SEHNR and FQNEAQ (reference sequence).

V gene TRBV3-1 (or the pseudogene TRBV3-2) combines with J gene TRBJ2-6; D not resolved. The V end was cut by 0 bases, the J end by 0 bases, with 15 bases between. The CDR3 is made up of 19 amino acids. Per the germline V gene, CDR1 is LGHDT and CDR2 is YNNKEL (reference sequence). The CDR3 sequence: CASSQDLGIGTSGANVLTF. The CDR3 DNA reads TGTGCCAGCAGCCAAGATCTCGGTATTGGTACCTCTGGGGCCAACGTCCTGACTTTC.

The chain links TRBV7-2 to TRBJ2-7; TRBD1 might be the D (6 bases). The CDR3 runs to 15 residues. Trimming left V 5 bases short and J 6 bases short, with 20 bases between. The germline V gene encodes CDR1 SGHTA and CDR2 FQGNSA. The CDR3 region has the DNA TGTGCCAGCAGCCTTGTCGCGACTCAGGGGTTCGAGCAGTACTTC. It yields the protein CASSLVATQGFEQYF. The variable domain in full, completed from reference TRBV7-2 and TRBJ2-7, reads GAGVSQSPSNKVTEKGKDVELRCDPISGHTALYWYRQSLGQGLEFLIYFQGNSAPDKSGLPSDRFSAERTGGSVSTLTIQRTQQEDSAVYLCASSLVATQGFEQYFGPGTRLTVT.

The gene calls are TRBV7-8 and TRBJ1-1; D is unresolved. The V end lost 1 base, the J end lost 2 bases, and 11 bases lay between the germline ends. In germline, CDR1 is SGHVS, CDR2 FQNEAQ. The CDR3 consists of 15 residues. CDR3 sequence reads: CASSLDGRVNTEAFF. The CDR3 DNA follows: TGTGCCAGCAGCTTAGACGGGCGGGTTAACACTGAAGCTTTCTTT.

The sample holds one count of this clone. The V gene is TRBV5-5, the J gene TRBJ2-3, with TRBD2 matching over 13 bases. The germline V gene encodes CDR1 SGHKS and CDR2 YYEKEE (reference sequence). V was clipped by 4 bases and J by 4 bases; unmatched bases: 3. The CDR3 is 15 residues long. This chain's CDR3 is CASSQTSGGADTQYF. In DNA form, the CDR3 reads TGTGCCAGCAGCCAAACTAGCGGGGGGGCAGATACGCAGTATTTT.

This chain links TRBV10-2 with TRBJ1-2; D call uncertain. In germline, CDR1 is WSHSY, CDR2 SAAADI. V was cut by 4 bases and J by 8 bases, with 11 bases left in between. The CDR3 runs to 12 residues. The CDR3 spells CASSVSARGYTF. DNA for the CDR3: TGCGCCAGCAGTGTTTCAGCGCGGGGCTACACCTTC.

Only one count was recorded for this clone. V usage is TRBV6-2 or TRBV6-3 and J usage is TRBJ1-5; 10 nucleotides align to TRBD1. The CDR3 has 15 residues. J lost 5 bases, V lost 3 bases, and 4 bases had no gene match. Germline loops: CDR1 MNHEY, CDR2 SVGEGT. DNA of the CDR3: TGTGCCAGCAGTTATCCGGGACAGGGGTATCAGCCCCAGCATTTT. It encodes CASSYPGQGYQPQHF.

The CDR3 reads CASSLDGTLDEQYF. The DNA for the CDR3 is TGTGCCAGCAGCTTAGACGGGACGTTGGACGAGCAGTACTTC. The chain carries TRBV7-8 and TRBJ2-7; tentatively, D is TRBD1 or TRBD2 (5 bases each). This CDR3 contains 14 residues. Germline CDR1 and CDR2: SGHVS and FQNEAQ. Trimming pared 1 base from V and 5 bases from J, leaving 12 bases between.

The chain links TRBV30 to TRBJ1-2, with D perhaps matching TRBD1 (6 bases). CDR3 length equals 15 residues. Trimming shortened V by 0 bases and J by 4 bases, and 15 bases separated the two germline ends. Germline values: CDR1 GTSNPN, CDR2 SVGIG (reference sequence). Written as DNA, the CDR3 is TGTGCCTGGAGTGTTCTCCGGGGAGGGGGCTATGGCTACACCTTC. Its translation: CAWSVLRGGGYGYTF.